The 24 T cell receptor beta chains below come from one sample, sequenced in a study of radiotherapy plus CTLA-4 blockade in lung cancer. TCRdb keeps only in-frame clones here, not all; method: immunoSEQ multiplex PCR. The repertoire holds around 120,000 clones, with more than 65% as singletons. The source material was peripheral blood, sampled from a patient treated with radiotherapy plus ipilimumab. The receptors here all came from a human donor with non-small cell lung cancer who had a partial response to radiotherapy plus ipilimumab.

The chain carries TRBV5-5 and TRBJ2-3; TRBD2 agrees at 8 bases. Germline V lookup: CDR1 SGHKS, CDR2 YYEKEE (reference sequence). V lost 0 bases, J lost 6 bases, and 6 bases stayed unmatched. The CDR3 runs to 15 residues. The CDR3, as DNA: TGTGCCAGCAGCTTGGTTGCGGGGGGCGAGGATACGCAGTATTTT. This codes for CASSLVAGGEDTQYF.

V usage is TRBV5-1 and J usage is TRBJ2-3; a possible D gene is TRBD2 (6 bases). This CDR3 is 16 amino acids long. V gave up 1 base and J gave up 3 bases, with 15 bases separating them. Germline CDR1 and CDR2: SGHRS and YFSETQ. The CDR3 protein is CASSLSSGGLTDTQYF. The CDR3 DNA reads TGCGCCAGCAGCTTGAGTAGCGGAGGCCTTACAGATACGCAGTATTTT.

The chain recombines TRBV10-3 with TRBJ2-5, with D perhaps matching TRBD1 (5 bases). The CDR3 has 13 residues. Germline V lookup: CDR1 ENHRY, CDR2 SYGVKD. V lost 0 bases to trimming and J lost 3 bases, with 5 bases between them. The CDR3 coding sequence is TGTGCCATCAGTGAGTCAGGGGAAGAGACCCAGTACTTC. Encoded protein: CAISESGEETQYF.

V and J are TRBV19 and TRBJ1-3; 7 bases align to TRBD1. The CDR3 length is 15 residues. Germline lookup yields CDR1 LNHDA and CDR2 SQIVND (reference sequence). Germline trimming cut 6 bases from V and 4 bases from J; bases unmatched to any gene: 9. CDR3 sequence: CASRNSGTAGNTIYF. The CDR3 DNA sequence: TGTGCCAGTAGGAATTCCGGGACAGCAGGAAACACCATATATTTT.

The chain couples TRBV10-3 to TRBJ2-1, with 7 nucleotides matching TRBD2. CDR3 length: 14 amino acids. After removal of 4 bases from V and 2 bases from J, the junction contained 2 bases not matched to a gene. Germline CDR1 and CDR2: ENHRY and SYGVKD. The DNA for the CDR3 is TGTGCCATCAGTGGGGAGGGCCCCTACAATGAGCAGTTCTTC. Residues: CAISGEGPYNEQFF.

This clone was seen only a few times. The V gene is TRBV18, the J gene TRBJ1-4; 9 nucleotides align to TRBD1. Germline assignment: CDR1 KGHSH and CDR2 LQKENI. Trimming took 4 bases from V and 7 from J; bases not matched to a gene: 1. The CDR3 totals 13 residues. The CDR3 loop is CASSQDRGEKLFF. DNA for the CDR3: TGTGCCAGCTCACAGGACAGGGGTGAAAAACTGTTTTTT.

This chain connects TRBV19 to TRBJ1-1, with D tentatively TRBD1 (5 bases). Germline-derived CDR1 and CDR2 are LNHDA and SQIVND (reference sequence). This CDR3 spans 15 amino acids. V was cut by 6 bases and J by 5 bases, with 19 bases left in between. As DNA, the CDR3 is TGTGCCAGTAGACAAGGGGTCGGAGTTGGGACTGAAGCTTTCTTT. This gives the protein CASRQGVGVGTEAFF.

This clone was recorded once. The V and J genes are TRBV4-3 and TRBJ1-5, with D possibly matching TRBD1 (5 bases). The CDR3 covers 13 residues. Trimming removed 2 bases at V and 5 bases at J, with 7 bases between. The germline CDR1 and CDR2 sequences are LGHNA and YSLEER. CDR3: CASSQRGDQPQHF. In nucleotides, the CDR3 is TGCGCCAGCAGCCAAAGGGGTGATCAGCCCCAGCATTTT.

This clone was detected once. The junction and the germline gene differ at one end; a read error may be behind it. The V gene is TRBV9, the J gene TRBJ2-1; 7 bases align to TRBD2. From germline, CDR1 is SGDLS and CDR2 YYNGEE. There are 15 residues in the CDR3. CDR3 bases: TGTGTCAGCAGCGTAGGCGGGACTATCTACAATGAGCAGTTCTTC. This translates into CVSSVGGTIYNEQFF.

CDR3 nucleotide sequence: TGTGCCAGTAGTATAGGCCGGTTTACGGTCACTGAAGCTTTCTTT. It encodes CASSIGRFTVTEAFF. V is TRBV19 and J is TRBJ1-1; D ambiguous. The ends were cut back, 1 base at V and 4 bases at J, with 13 bases in the middle. The CDR3 loop spans 15 amino acids. Germline CDR1 reads LNHDA; CDR2 reads SQIVND (reference sequence).

This chain connects TRBV7-9 to TRBJ2-5; 9 bases map to TRBD1. This CDR3 has 16 amino acids. Per the germline V gene, CDR1 is SEHNR and CDR2 is FQNEAQ (reference sequence). The junction had 7 bases not matched to a gene; V was cut back by 5 bases and J by 0 bases. The CDR3 loop is CASSTRTGANQETQYF. CDR3 bases: TGTGCCAGCAGCACCCGGACAGGGGCCAACCAAGAGACCCAGTACTTC.

As concerns this clone: This same CDR3 is encoded by further DNA sequences in the sample. The gene calls are TRBV5-1 and TRBJ2-3; TRBD2 is a possible D gene (5 bases). This CDR3 region has 13 residues. Trimming took 4 bases from V and 2 from J, leaving 8 bases between them. The germline V gene has CDR1 SGHRS and CDR2 YFSETQ. CDR3 sequence: CASSRDTTDTQYF. DNA for the CDR3: TGCGCCAGCAGCCGGGATACCACAGATACGCAGTATTTT.

The chain links TRBV28 to TRBJ2-6, with D possibly matching TRBD1 (5 bases). Germline V gives CDR1 MDHEN, CDR2 SYDVKM. This CDR3 spans 16 amino acids. Trimming took 7 bases from V and 2 from J, leaving 15 bases between them. This CDR3 reads CASKDILDTGANVLTF. CDR3 in DNA: TGTGCCAGCAAGGACATACTGGATACTGGGGCCAACGTCCTGACTTTC.

J is TRBJ2-1 and V is TRBV4-1, with 9 bases matching TRBD2. Germline CDR1 and CDR2: MGHRA and YSYEKL. There are 17 residues in the CDR3. After removal of 0 bases from V and 6 bases from J, the junction contained 9 bases not matched to a gene. The CDR3 spells CASSQEPFGGRANEQFF. CDR3 coding DNA: TGCGCCAGCAGCCAAGAGCCGTTTGGCGGGAGGGCCAATGAGCAGTTCTTC.

This sequence joins TRBV5-4 and TRBJ1-5; no definite D call. The CDR3 has 13 residues. Germline values: CDR1 SGHNT, CDR2 YYREEE (reference sequence). The V end was cut by 4 bases, the J end by 4 bases, with 9 bases between. CDR3 DNA sequence: TGTGCCAGCAGCCCTGACATGAATCAGCCCCAGCATTTT. Its protein is CASSPDMNQPQHF.

This clone was picked up one time. The chain joins TRBV7-9 to TRBJ2-5; weak D call: TRBD2 (6 bases). V was pared by 0 bases and J by 2 bases, with 10 bases between. CDR1 is SEHNR and CDR2 is FQNEAQ in the germline V gene (reference sequence). The CDR3 contains 15 residues. The CDR3 is CASSLAASVQETQYF. CDR3 coding DNA: TGTGCCAGCAGCTTAGCGGCTAGCGTACAAGAGACCCAGTACTTC.

V is TRBV28 and J is TRBJ2-3, with D possibly TRBD1 on 5 matching bases. Between the trimmed V and J ends, which lost 7 bases and 6 bases, there was a span of 17 bases. The germline CDR1 and CDR2 sequences are MDHEN and SYDVKM. This CDR3 has 14 residues. CDR3 coding DNA: TGTGCCAGCACCCAAAGGGGCCCGACGGATACGCAGTATTTT. It specifies CASTQRGPTDTQYF. The whole variable domain, remainder taken from reference TRBV28 and TRBJ2-3, is DVKVTQSSRYLVKRTGEKVFLECVQDMDHENMFWYRQDPGLGLRLIYFSYDVKMKEKGDIPEGYSVSREKKERFSLILESASTNQTSMYLCASTQRGPTDTQYFGPGTRLTVL.

This clone was observed a handful of times. The chain has TRBV21-1 and TRBJ1-3. TRBV21-1 is tagged as a pseudogene. This CDR3 comprises 15 residues. CDR3 sequence reads: CASSPTMAQGNTIYF. CDR3 DNA sequence: TGTGCCAGCAGTCCCACTATGGCGCAGGGAAACACCATATATTTT.

This rearrangement joins TRBV19 to TRBJ2-2; the match to TRBD1 covers 11 bases. CDR3 length: 14 residues. Germline-derived CDR1 and CDR2 are LNHDA and SQIVND (reference sequence). Trimming cost V 8 bases and J 8 bases; bases outside gene matches: 7. The CDR3 region is CASDGQGASGELFF. Here the CDR3 DNA reads TGTGCCAGTGACGGACAGGGGGCCTCGGGGGAGCTGTTTTTT.

The chain carries TRBV7-3 and TRBJ1-2, with unresolved D. V was cut by 5 bases and J by 3 bases, with 16 bases left in between. Germline assignment: CDR1 SGHTA and CDR2 FQGTGA. This CDR3 comprises 15 residues. The CDR3 here is CASSPNPEDHYGYTF. CDR3 DNA sequence: TGTGCCAGCAGCCCTAACCCGGAGGACCACTATGGCTACACCTTC.

This clone was detected only a few times. The chain has TRBV11-3 and TRBJ2-2, with 8 bases matching TRBD1. V dropped 3 bases and J dropped 4; count of bases not matched to a gene: 7. Germline assignment: CDR1 SGHNT and CDR2 YENEEA. The CDR3 covers 16 residues. CDR3 region: CASSLGVGQGTGELFF. CDR3 DNA sequence: TGTGCCAGCAGCTTGGGGGTTGGACAGGGCACCGGGGAGCTGTTTTTT. Based on the CDR3 plus reference TRBV11-3 and TRBJ2-2, the full variable domain is EAGVVQSPRYKIIEKKQPVAFWCNPISGHNTLYWYLQNLGQGPELLIRYENEEAVDDSQLPKDRFSAERLKGVDSTLKIQPAELGDSAVYLCASSLGVGQGTGELFFGEGSRLTVL.

Judged by abundance, this clone is medium-sized. The J gene is TRBJ2-5, the V gene TRBV25-1; TRBD1 matches 7 bases. V lost 7 bases and J lost 7; bases outside the gene matches: 18. Germline V lookup: CDR1 MGHDK, CDR2 SYGVNS. This CDR3 region has 16 residues. Here the CDR3 DNA reads TGTGCCAGCAACCCGTCCCGGGACAGCGGAGGTGGGACCCAGTACTTC. Its translation: CASNPSRDSGGGTQYF. The whole variable domain, remainder taken from reference TRBV25-1 and TRBJ2-5, is EADIYQTPRYLVIGTGKKITLECSQTMGHDKMYWYQQDPGMELHLIHYSYGVNSTEKGDLSSESTVSRIRTEHFPLTLESARPSHTSQYLCASNPSRDSGGGTQYFGPGTRLLVL.

The chain employs TRBV7-8 and TRBJ2-7; D remains ambiguous. With 0 bases removed from V and 0 bases from J, the gap between germline ends came to 9 bases. The CDR3 has 15 residues. Germline-derived CDR1 and CDR2 are SGHVS and FQNEAQ. CDR3 region: CASSLAAVSSYEQYV. CDR3 nucleotide sequence: TGTGCCAGCAGCTTAGCGGCGGTGAGCTCCTACGAGCAGTACGTC.

The V and J genes are TRBV6-1 and TRBJ1-4; D call uncertain. Per germline, CDR1 MNHNS and CDR2 SASEGT. There are 17 residues in the CDR3. V was trimmed by 3 bases and J by 8 bases, leaving 22 bases between them. The CDR3 DNA reads TGTGCCAGCAGTGATAAGGGCCCGAGGGTAGTAAGGGAAAAACTGTTTTTT. Translated: CASSDKGPRVVREKLFF.